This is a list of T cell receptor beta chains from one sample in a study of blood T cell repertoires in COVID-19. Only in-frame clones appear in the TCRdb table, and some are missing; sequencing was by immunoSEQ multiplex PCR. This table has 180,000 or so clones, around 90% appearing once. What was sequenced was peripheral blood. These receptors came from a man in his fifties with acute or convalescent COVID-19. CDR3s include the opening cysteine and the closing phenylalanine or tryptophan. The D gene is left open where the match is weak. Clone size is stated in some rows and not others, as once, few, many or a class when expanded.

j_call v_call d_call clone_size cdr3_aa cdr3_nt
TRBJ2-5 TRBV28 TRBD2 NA CASSTSGSGTYQETQYF TGTGCCAGCAGCACTAGCGGTAGCGGAACGTACCAAGAGACCCAGTACTTC
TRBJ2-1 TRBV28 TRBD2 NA CASSLRHGRVGSNEQFF TGTGCCAGCAGTTTAAGGCATGGGAGGGTTGGGAGCAATGAGCAGTTCTTC
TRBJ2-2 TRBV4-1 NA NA CASSQDPQGSGELFF TGCGCCAGCAGCCAAGATCCGCAGGGCTCCGGGGAGCTGTTTTTT
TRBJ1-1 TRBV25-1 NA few CASSSSAGWGLGNTEAFF TGTGCCAGCAGCTCCTCTGCAGGTTGGGGACTCGGGAACACTGAAGCTTTCTTT
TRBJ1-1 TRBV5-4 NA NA CASSLVQGGGEEAFF TGTGCCAGCAGCTTGGTCCAGGGTGGGGGCGAAGAAGCTTTCTTT
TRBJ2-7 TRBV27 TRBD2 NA CASKTSGSSHEQYF TGTGCCAGCAAAACTAGCGGGAGCTCCCACGAGCAGTACTTC
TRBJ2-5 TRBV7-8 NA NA CASSIRGGETQYF TGTGCCAGCAGCATCAGGGGAGGGGAGACCCAGTACTTC
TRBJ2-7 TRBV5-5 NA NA CASSLAAQWGHSPEQYF TGTGCCAGCAGCTTGGCAGCCCAGTGGGGGCATTCCCCCGAGCAGTACTTC
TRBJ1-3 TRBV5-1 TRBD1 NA CASKTGVGNTIYF TGCGCCAGCAAGACAGGGGTTGGAAACACCATATATTTT
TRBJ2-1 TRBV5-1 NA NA CASSDRRASSYNEQFF TGCGCCAGCTCTGACCGGCGGGCCAGCTCCTACAATGAGCAGTTCTTC
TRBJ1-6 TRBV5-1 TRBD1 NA CASSPRDSRNSPLHF TGCGCCAGCAGCCCCCGGGACAGCCGGAATTCACCCCTCCACTTT
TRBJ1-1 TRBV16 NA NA CASSQFEQVNTEAFF TGTGCCAGCAGCCAATTCGAACAGGTGAACACTGAAGCTTTCTTT
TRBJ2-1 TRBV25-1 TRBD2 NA CASSFRTSGVGEQFF TGTGCCAGCAGTTTCCGGACTAGCGGGGTTGGTGAGCAGTTCTTC
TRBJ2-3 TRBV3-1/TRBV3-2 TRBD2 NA CASSQDLLATDTQYF TGTGCCAGCAGCCAAGATCTACTAGCGACAGATACGCAGTATTTT
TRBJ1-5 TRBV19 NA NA CASSIVRGLNQPQHF TGTGCCAGTAGTATAGTCAGGGGTCTGAATCAGCCCCAGCATTTT
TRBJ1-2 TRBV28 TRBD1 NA CASSFRDRPLGYTF TGTGCCAGCAGTTTCCGGGACAGGCCGCTTGGCTACACCTTC
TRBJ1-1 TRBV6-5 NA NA CASRIDRNTEAFF TGTGCCAGCAGGATTGACAGAAACACTGAAGCTTTCTTT
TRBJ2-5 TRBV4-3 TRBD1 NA CASSQEAPGQGMGTQYF TGCGCCAGCAGCCAAGAAGCACCGGGACAGGGGATGGGGACCCAGTACTTC
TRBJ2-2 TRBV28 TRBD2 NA CASSRTSGRPTGELFF TGTGCCAGCAGTCGGACTAGCGGGAGACCGACCGGGGAGCTGTTTTTT
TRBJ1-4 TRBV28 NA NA CASSGILGGEKLFF TGTGCCAGCAGTGGCATTTTGGGAGGTGAAAAACTGTTTTTT
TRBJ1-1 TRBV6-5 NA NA CASSRDSNTEAFF TGTGCCAGCAGTCGCGATTCAAACACTGAAGCTTTCTTT
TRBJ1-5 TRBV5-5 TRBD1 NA CASSWGQGSGQPQHF TGTGCCAGCAGCTGGGGACAGGGATCTGGTCAGCCCCAGCATTTT
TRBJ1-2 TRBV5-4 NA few CASSLAGQTNYGYTF TGTGCCAGCAGCTTGGCCGGACAGACTAACTATGGCTACACCTTC
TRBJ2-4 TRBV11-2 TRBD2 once CASSPETSGFIIQYF TGTGCCAGCAGCCCCGAGACTAGCGGGTTTATCATTCAGTACTTC
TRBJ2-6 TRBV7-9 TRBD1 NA CASSPDRVSGANVLTF TGTGCCAGCAGCCCCGACAGGGTGTCTGGGGCCAACGTCCTGACTTTC
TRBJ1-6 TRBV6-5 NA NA CASSSTGLTPDSPLHF TGTGCCAGCAGTTCAACGGGATTAACTCCGGATTCACCCCTCCACTTT
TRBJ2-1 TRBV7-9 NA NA CASSSTVYNEQFF TGTGCCAGCAGTTCGACAGTTTACAATGAGCAGTTCTTC
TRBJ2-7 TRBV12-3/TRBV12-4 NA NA CASSLAGEQYF TGTGCCAGCAGTCTTGCGGGAGAGCAGTACTTC
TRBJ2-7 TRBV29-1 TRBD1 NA CSVEDWGQGGSYEQYF TGCAGCGTTGAAGATTGGGGACAGGGAGGGTCCTACGAGCAGTACTTC
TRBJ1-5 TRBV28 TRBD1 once CASSIKGQGESQPQHF TGTGCCAGCTCGATAAAGGGACAGGGGGAAAGTCAGCCCCAGCATTTT
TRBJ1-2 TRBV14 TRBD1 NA CASSQTGTGPPWRYGYTF TGTGCCAGCAGCCAGACCGGGACAGGGCCCCCCTGGCGCTATGGCTACACCTTC
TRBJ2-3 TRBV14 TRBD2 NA CASSPWGTSGIRGPDTQYF TGTGCCAGCAGCCCCTGGGGGACTAGCGGGATCAGAGGCCCAGATACGCAGTATTTT
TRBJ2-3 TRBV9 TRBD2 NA CASKAGGPGTDTQYF TGTGCCAGCAAAGCGGGGGGGCCCGGCACAGATACGCAGTATTTT
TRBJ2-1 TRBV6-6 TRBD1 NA CATQDRDRPYNEQFF TGTGCCACCCAGGACCGGGACAGGCCTTACAATGAGCAGTTCTTC
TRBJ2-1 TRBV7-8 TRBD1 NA CASSPERGRQFF TGTGCCAGCAGCCCTGAAAGGGGGCGTCAGTTCTTC
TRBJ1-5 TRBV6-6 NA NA CASRTGRGNQPQHF TGTGCCAGCAGAACAGGGAGGGGCAATCAGCCCCAGCATTTT
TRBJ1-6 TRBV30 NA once CAWSGQGTGSPLHF TGTGCCTGGAGTGGGCAGGGAACTGGGTCACCCCTCCACTTT
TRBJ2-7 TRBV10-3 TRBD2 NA CAISGLAGQNEQYF TGTGCCATCAGCGGACTAGCGGGACAGAACGAGCAGTACTTC
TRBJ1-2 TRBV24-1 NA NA CATSDPRRGGGYTF TGTGCCACCAGTGATCCCCGTCGGGGGGGAGGCTACACCTTC
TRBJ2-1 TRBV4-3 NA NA CASSPRDTVYNEQFF TGCGCCAGCAGCCCCCGGGACACCGTCTACAATGAGCAGTTCTTC
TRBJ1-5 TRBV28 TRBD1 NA CASSVTGGGNQPQHF TGTGCCAGCAGTGTGACAGGGGGTGGCAATCAGCCCCAGCATTTT
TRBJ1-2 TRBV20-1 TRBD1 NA CSASDTGATNYGYTF TGCAGTGCTAGTGACACAGGGGCGACTAACTATGGCTACACCTTC
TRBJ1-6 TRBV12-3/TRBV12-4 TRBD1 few CATRGQGVSPLHF TGTGCCACCAGGGGACAGGGGGTTTCACCCCTCCACTTT
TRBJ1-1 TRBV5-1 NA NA CASSFPDRPVTEAFF TGCGCCAGCAGCTTCCCTGACAGGCCGGTCACTGAAGCTTTCTTT
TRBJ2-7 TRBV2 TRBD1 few CASSGSRQGALEQYF TGTGCCAGCAGTGGAAGTCGACAGGGGGCGCTTGAGCAGTACTTC
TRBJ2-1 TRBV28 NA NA CASNPLGQYNEQFF TGTGCCAGCAATCCCTTGGGACAATACAATGAGCAGTTCTTC
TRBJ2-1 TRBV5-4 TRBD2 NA CASSAFTSGRALEQFF TGTGCCAGCAGCGCCTTCACTAGCGGGAGGGCCTTAGAGCAGTTCTTC
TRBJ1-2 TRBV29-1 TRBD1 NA CSVVAGQGAHGYTF TGCAGCGTTGTGGCCGGACAGGGGGCCCATGGCTACACCTTC
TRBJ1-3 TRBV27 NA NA CASSRGGHSGNTIYF TGTGCCAGCAGTAGGGGAGGCCACTCTGGAAACACCATATATTTT
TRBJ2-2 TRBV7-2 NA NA CASSLAGAHTGELFF TGTGCCAGCAGCTTAGCGGGAGCCCACACCGGGGAGCTGTTTTTT
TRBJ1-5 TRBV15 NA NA CATSRARIPWMQGNQPQHF TGTGCCACCAGCAGAGCTCGCATACCGTGGATGCAGGGCAATCAGCCCCAGCATTTT
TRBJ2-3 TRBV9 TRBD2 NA CASSVEGLAGPRAQYF TGTGCCAGCAGCGTAGAAGGACTAGCGGGCCCTCGAGCGCAGTATTTT